The clone carrying this T cell receptor (beta chain) was seen repeatedly, ten times or more. Its cognate antigen is unknown. The CDR3 has 17 amino acids. Germline assignment: CDR1 DFQATT and CDR2 SNEGSKA (reference sequence). With 0 bases clipped from V and 0 bases from J, the junction kept 8 bases outside the gene matches. Preparation of the TCRbeta library used unique molecular identifiers. Each CDR3 protein gets one entry after TCRdb re-called the PCR reads with MiXCR. The data contain hundreds of thousands of distinct CDR3 sequences, around 13% of them seen just once; the ten biggest clones take up 0.79%. The sample belongs to a study of T-cell reconstitution after alpha-beta-depleted transplantation in children. Findings of the study overall: After transplant, at about two months, alpha-beta T cells were reportedly derived from several hundred expanded graft clones. After one year, T-cell counts and TCRbeta diversity mostly came from new T cells.

V is TRBV20-1 and J is TRBJ1-5; 7 bases are shared with TRBD1. The clonotype was recovered from a girl aged 2-15 years with congenital amegakaryocytic thrombocytopenia, due to receive a stem cell transplant. This sample comprised PBMCs, obtained before TCRalphabeta/CD19-depleted stem cell transplant. CDR3 nucleotide sequence: TGCAGTGCTAGAGATGGCAGGGGGTTTAGTAGCAATCAGCCCCAGCATTTT. This codes for CSARDGRGFSSNQPQHF.